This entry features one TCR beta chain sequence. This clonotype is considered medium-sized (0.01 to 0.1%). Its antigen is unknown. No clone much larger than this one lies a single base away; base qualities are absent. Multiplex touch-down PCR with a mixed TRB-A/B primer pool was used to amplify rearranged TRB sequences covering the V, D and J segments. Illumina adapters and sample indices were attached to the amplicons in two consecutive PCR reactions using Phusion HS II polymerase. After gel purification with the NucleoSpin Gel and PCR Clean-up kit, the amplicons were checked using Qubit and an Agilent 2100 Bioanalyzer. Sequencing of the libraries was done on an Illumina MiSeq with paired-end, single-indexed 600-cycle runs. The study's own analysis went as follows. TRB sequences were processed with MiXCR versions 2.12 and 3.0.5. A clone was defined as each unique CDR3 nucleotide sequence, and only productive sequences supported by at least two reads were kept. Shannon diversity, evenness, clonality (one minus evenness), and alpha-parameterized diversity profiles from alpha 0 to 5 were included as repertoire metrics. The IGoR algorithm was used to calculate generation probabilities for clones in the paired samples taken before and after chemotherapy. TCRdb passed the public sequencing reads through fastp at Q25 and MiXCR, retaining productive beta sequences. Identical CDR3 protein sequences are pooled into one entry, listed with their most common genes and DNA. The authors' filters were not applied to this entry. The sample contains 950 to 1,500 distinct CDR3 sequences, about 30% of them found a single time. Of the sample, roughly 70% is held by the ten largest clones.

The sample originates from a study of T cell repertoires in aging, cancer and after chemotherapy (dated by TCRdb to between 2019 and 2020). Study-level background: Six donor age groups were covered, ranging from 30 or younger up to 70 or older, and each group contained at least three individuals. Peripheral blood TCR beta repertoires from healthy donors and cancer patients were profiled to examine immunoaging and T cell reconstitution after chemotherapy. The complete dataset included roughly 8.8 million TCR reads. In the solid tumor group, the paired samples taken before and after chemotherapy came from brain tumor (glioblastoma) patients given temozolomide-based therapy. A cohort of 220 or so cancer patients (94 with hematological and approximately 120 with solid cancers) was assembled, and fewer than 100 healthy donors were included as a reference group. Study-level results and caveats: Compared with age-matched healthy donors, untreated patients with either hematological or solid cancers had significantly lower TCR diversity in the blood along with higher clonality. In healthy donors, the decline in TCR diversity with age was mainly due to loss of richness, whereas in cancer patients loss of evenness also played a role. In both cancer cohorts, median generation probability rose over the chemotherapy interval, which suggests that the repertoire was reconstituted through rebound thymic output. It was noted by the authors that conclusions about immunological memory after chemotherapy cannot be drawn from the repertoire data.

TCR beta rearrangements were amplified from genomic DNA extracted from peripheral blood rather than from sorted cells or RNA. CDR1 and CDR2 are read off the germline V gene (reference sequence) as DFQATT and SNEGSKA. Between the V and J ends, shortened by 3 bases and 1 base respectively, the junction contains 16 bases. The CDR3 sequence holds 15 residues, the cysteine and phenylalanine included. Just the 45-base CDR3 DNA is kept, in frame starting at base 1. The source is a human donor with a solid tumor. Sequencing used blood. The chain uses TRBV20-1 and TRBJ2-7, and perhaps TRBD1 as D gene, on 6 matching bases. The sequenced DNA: TGCAGTGCTAGTCACCCAGGGGTTCGATCCTACGAGCAGTACTTC. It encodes CSASHPGVRSYEQYF.